What follows are 3 T cell receptor beta chains derived from one specimen sequenced in a study of T cell repertoires in cytomegalovirus infection (dated by TCRdb to the late 2010s). Sequenced on an Illumina HiSeq 1500. TCRdb took the public reads, trimmed them with fastp at Q25, ran MiXCR for clone calling and kept in-frame beta chains. Each record represents a unique CDR3 protein, reported with the most common genes and DNA among its rows. Recorded for this sample are some 940,000 distinct CDR3 sequences; approximately 33% of them occurred a single time. The ten top clones hold 10% to 15% of the sample. Which antigens these TCRs recognize remains unknown. The treatment or condition label corresponds to: in vitro stimulation with specific CMV peptide epitopes to enrich CMV-specific T cells. The source material was cultured CD8+ T cells from PBMCs, sampled from culture after CMV antigen stimulation. These receptors were taken from a human donor in good health (CMV status not recorded). Some clones in this sample may be carry-over from other donors' samples.

This clonotype has a handful of counts. This chain connects TRBV6-5 to TRBJ2-3; D is possibly TRBD2 (6 bases). V gave up 6 bases and J gave up 2 bases, with 15 bases separating them. Germline V gene sequence: CDR1 MNHEY, CDR2 SVGAGI. CDR3 length: 15 amino acids. This CDR3 is CASRLGGVITDTQYF. CDR3 bases: TGTGCCAGCAGGCTAGGAGGGGTCATCACAGATACGCAGTATTTT.

This clonotype was detected only a few times. J is TRBJ2-7 and V is TRBV7-8; TRBD1 matches at 8 bases. The CDR3 is made up of 15 amino acids. Germline assignment: CDR1 SGHVS and CDR2 FQNEAQ. V was pared by 0 bases and J by 3 bases, with 4 bases of the junction left unmatched. The CDR3 DNA reads TGTGCCAGCAGCTTAGCACAGGGGGTCTACTACGAGCAGTACTTC. Its translation: CASSLAQGVYYEQYF.

This clonotype was observed a handful of times. The chain employs TRBV10-3 and TRBJ1-3; D possibly corresponds to TRBD1 (5 bases). V shed 4 bases and J shed 0 bases, with 10 bases lying between them. Germline V gene lookup returns CDR1 ENHRY and CDR2 SYGVKD. There are 15 residues in the CDR3. This chain's CDR3 is CAISVTASSGNTIYF. The CDR3 DNA sequence: TGTGCCATCAGTGTGACAGCCAGCTCTGGAAACACCATATATTTT.